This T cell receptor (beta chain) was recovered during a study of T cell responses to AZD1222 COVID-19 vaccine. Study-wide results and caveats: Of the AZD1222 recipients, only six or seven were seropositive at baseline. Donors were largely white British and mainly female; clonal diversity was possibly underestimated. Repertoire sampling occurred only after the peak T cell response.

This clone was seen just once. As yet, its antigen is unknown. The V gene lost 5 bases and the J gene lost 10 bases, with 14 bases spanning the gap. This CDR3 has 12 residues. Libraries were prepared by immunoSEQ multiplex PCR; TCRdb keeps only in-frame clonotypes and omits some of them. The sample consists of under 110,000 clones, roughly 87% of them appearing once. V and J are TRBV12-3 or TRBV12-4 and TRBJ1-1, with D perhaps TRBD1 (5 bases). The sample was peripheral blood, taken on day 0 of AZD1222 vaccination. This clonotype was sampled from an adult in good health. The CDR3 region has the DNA TGTGCCAGCAGTCCGACCAGTGGGGGAGCTTTCTTT. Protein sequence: CASSPTSGGAFF.